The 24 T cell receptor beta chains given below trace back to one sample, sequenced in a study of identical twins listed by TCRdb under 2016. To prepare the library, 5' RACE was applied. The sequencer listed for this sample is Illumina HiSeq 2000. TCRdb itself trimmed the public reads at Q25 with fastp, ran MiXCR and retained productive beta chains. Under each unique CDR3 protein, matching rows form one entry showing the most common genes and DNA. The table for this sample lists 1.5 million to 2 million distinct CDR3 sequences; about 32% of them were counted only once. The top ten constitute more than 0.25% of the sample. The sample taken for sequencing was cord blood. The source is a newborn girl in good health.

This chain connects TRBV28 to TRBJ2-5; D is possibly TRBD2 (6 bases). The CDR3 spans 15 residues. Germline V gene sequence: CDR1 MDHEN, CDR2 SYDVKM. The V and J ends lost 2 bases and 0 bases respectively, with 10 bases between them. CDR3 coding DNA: TGTGCCAGCAGTTTAGCTAGCGCGTACCAAGAGACCCAGTACTTC. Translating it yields CASSLASAYQETQYF.

CDR3 bases: TGCAGCGTTGGAGGCAGCGATCAGCCCCAGCATTTT. Its translation is CSVGGSDQPQHF. The chain combines TRBV29-1 with TRBJ1-5; D is uncertain. Germline V gene data show CDR1 as SQVTM and CDR2 as ANQGSEA. There are 12 residues in the CDR3. V was shortened by 4 bases and J by 5 bases, with 9 bases between the two germline ends. The full variable domain, rest sourced from reference TRBV29-1 and TRBJ1-5, is SAVISQKPSRDICQRGTSLTIQCQVDSQVTMMFWYRQQPGQSLTLIATANQGSEATYESGFVIDKFPISRPNLTFSTLTVSNMSPEDSSIYLCSVGGSDQPQHFGDGTRLSIL.

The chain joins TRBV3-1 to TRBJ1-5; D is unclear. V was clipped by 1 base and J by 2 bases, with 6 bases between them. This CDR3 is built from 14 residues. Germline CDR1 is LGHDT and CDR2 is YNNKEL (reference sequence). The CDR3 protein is CASSQGKGNQPQHF. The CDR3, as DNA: TGTGCCAGCAGCCAAGGCAAGGGCAATCAGCCCCAGCATTTT.

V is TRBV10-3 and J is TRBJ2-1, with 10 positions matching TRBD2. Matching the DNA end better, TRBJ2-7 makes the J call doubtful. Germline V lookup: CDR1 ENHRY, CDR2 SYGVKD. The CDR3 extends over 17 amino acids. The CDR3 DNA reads TGTGCCATCAGTCCAATTAGCGGGAGGATCTCCTACAATGAGCAGTACTTC. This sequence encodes CAISPISGRISYNEQYF.

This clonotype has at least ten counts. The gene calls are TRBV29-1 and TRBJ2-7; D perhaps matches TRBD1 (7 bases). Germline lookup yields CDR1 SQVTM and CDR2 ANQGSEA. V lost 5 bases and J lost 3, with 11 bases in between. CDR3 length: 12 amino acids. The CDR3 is CSVTRDSYEQYF. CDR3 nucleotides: TGCAGCGTTACGCGGGACAGCTACGAGCAGTACTTC.

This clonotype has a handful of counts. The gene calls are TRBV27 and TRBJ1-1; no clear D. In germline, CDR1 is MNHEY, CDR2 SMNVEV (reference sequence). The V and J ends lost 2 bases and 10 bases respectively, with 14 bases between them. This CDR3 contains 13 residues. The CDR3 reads CASSLKGQTSAFF. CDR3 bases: TGTGCCAGCAGTTTAAAAGGGCAGACTTCAGCTTTCTTT.

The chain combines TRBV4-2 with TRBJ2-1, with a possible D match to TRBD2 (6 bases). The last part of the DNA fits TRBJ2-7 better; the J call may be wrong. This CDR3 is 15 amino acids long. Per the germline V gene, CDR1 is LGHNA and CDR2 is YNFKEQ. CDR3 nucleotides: TGTGCCAGCAGCCAAACGCTAGCGCTTTACAATGAGCAGTACTTC. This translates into CASSQTLALYNEQYF.

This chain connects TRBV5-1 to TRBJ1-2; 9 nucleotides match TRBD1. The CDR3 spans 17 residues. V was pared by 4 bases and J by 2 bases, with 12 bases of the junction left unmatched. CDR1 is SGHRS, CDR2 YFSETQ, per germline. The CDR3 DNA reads TGCGCCAGCAGCCACGGGACAGGGAGTTACCCGAACTATGGCTACACCTTC. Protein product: CASSHGTGSYPNYGYTF.

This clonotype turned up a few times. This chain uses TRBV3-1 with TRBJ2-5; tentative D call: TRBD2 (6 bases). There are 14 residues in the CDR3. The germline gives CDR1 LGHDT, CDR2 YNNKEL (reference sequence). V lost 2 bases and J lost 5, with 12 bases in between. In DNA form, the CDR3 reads TGTGCCAGCAGCCAAACCCCTAGCGCGGAGACCCAGTACTTC. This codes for CASSQTPSAETQYF.

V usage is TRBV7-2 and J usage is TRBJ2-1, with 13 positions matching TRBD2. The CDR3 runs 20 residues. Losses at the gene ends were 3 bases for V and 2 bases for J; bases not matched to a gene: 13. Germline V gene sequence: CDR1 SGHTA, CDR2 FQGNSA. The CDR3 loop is CASSFCSGTSGTCPYNEQFF. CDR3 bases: TGTGCCAGCAGCTTTTGCTCCGGGACTAGCGGGACCTGCCCCTACAATGAGCAGTTCTTC.

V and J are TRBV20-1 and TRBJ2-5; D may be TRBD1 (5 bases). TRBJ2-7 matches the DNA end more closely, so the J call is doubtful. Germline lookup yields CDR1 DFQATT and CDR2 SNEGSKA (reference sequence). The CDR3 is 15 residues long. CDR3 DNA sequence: TGCAGTGCGGATCCCTCCGCTAGGGGCTCCTACGAGCAGTACTTC. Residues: CSADPSARGSYEQYF.

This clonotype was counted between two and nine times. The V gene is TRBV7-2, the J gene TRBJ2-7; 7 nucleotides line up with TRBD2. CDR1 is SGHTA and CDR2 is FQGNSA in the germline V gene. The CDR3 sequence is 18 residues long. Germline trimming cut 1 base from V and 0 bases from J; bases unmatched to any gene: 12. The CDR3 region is CASSLVYGLAASSYEQYF. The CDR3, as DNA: TGTGCCAGCAGCTTAGTGTATGGGCTAGCGGCCAGCTCCTACGAGCAGTACTTC.

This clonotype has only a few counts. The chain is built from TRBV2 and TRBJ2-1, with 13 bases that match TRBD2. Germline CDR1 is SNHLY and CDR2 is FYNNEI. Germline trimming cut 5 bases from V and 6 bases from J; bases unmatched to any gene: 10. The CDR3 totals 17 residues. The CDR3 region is CASSQTYRLAGGNEQFF. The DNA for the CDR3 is TGTGCCAGCAGTCAAACTTACCGACTAGCGGGAGGCAATGAGCAGTTCTTC.

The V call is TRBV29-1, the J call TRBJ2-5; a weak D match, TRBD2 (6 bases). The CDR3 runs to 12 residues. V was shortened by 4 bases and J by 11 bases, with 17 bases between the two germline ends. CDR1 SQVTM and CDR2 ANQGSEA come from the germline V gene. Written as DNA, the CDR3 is TGCAGCGTTGGGGACTCTTACGATGGGCAGTACTTC. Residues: CSVGDSYDGQYF.

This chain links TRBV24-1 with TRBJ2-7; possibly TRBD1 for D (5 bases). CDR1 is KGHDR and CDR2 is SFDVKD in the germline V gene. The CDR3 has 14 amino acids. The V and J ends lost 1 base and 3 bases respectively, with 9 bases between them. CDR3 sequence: CATSDLQVHYEQYF. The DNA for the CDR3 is TGTGCCACCAGTGATTTACAGGTTCACTACGAGCAGTACTTC.

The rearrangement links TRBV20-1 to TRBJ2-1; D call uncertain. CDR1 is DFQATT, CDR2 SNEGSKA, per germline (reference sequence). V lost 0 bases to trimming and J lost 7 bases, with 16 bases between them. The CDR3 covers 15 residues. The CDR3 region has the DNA TGCAGTGCTAGAGATTCAGATTCGGTCGGGAATGAGCAGTTCTTC. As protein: CSARDSDSVGNEQFF.

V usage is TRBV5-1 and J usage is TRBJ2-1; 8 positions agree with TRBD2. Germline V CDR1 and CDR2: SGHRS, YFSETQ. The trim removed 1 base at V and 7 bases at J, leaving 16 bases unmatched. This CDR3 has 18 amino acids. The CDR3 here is CASSLIHGVAGTRNEQFF. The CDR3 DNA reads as TGCGCCAGCAGCTTGATACATGGCGTAGCGGGGACGAGGAATGAGCAGTTCTTC.

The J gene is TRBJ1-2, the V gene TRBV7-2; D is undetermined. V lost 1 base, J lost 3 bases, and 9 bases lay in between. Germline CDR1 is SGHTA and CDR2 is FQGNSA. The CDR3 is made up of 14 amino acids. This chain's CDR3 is CASSLEGLHYGYTF. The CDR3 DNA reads TGTGCCAGCAGCTTAGAGGGCCTTCACTATGGCTACACCTTC.

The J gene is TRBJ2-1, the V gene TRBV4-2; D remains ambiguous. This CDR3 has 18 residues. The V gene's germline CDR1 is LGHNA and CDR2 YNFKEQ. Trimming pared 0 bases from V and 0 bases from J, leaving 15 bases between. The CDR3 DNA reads TGTGCCAGCAGCCAAGAGAACTTATTTGCGAGCTCCTACAATGAGCAGTTCTTC. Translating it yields CASSQENLFASSYNEQFF.

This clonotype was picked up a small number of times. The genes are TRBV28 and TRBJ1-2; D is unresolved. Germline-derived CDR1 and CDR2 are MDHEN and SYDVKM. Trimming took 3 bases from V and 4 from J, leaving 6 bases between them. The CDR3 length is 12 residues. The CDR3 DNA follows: TGTGCCAGCAGTTTCTTGCGCTATGGCTACACCTTC. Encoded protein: CASSFLRYGYTF.

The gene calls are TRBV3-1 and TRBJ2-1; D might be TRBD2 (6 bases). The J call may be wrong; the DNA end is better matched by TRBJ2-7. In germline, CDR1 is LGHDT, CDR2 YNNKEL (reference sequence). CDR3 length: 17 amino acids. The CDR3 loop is CASSLPLRGGSYNEQYF. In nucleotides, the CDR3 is TGTGCCAGCAGCCTCCCGCTTAGGGGAGGCTCCTACAATGAGCAGTACTTC.

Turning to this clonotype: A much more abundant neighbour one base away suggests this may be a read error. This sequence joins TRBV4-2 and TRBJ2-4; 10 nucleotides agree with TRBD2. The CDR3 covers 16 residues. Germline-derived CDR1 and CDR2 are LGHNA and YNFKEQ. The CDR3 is CAGSQDSGGAKNIQYF. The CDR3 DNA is TGTGCCGGCAGCCAAGATAGCGGGGGGGCCAAAAACATTCAGTACTTC.

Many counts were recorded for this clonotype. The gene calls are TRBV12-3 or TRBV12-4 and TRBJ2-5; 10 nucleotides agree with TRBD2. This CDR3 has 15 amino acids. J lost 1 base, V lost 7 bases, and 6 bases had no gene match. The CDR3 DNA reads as TGTGCCAGCAAATCTAGCGGGGGCCTCCAAGAGACCCAGTACTTC. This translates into CASKSSGGLQETQYF.

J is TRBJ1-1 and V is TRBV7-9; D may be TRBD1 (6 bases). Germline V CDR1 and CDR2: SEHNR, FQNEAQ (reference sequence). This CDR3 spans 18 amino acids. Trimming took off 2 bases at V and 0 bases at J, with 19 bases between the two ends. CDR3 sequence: CASSLYYQGRDMNTEAFF. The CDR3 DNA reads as TGTGCCAGCAGCTTATACTATCAGGGGAGGGACATGAACACTGAAGCTTTCTTT.